This T cell receptor beta chain appears in the sequencing data of a study of high-grade serous ovarian cancer treatment subgroups (dated by TCRdb to the early 2020s). Concerning the study at large: Sequencing yielded a mean of approximately 13,000 reads and approximately 7,000 unique TCR beta rearrangements per sample. In total there were 85 to 95 samples, since every patient provided one primary tumor sample and two metastatic tumor samples. The approximately 30-patient cohort included about ten patients with no residual disease after primary surgery (R0), about ten excellent NACT responders, and about ten poor NACT responders. Under a laparoscopic triage algorithm, patients with high-grade serous ovarian cancer were grouped by complete gross resection or by neoadjuvant chemotherapy response, and the study profiled the TCR beta repertoires of these patients.

Tumor samples were collected prior to definitive surgery or chemotherapy. Genomic DNA was extracted by the MD Anderson Biospecimen Extraction Resource, and TCR sequencing was done by the MD Anderson Cancer Genomics Laboratory. This clone was seen only once. The clone's antigen remains unknown. No much larger clone is present one base from it, and per-base qualities are unavailable. The full study reports these points: Because bulk tumor TCR sequencing provided no spatial information, insight into HGSC tumor complexity and diversity was limited. The TCR repertoire analyses centered on CDR3, and CDR1 and CDR2 were not analyzed. TCR clonal relatedness correlated positively with neoantigen level and, by trend, with copy number variation and mutation load from whole-genome sequencing. Repertoire similarity between tumors of the same patient ranged about 0.11 to 0.79, whereas almost no similarity was seen between different patients.

High-throughput TCR profiling via ImmunoSEQ was performed on the roughly 100 tumor samples. On the study's bioinformatics: The repertoire diversity metrics included richness (unique productive sequences), clonality, evenness and relatedness, and the Bhattacharyya coefficient was used to measure similarity between samples. A sensitivity analysis excluded TCRs with fewer than two reads and gave consistent conclusions. TCRdb obtained this table from immuneACCESS and retained in-frame rearrangements with V and J assigned. These tables miss some clones; where compared with another copy, unresolved V genes account for less than half of the shortfall, and the remainder is unexplained. V, J and clone size are those of that table, while D and trimming were read from the DNA. This sample holds around 37,000 clones; roughly three quarters were observed only once. The ten largest clones add up to around 3.3% of the sample.

For CDR1 and CDR2, the germline V gene (reference sequence) lists GTSNPN and SVGIG. Trimming costs V 0 bases and J 12 bases, and their ends lie 9 bases apart. The CDR3 goes from the cysteine to the phenylalanine over 11 residues. Solely the CDR3 DNA is kept, with 33 bases framed from the first base. Here the chain combines TRBV30 and TRBJ2-1; tentative D gene TRBD2, with 6 bases matching. The sample taken for sequencing was tumor tissue. This sequence was found in a human donor with high-grade serous ovarian cancer. This receptor carries the CDR3 CAWSVRGLQFF. The DNA sequence reads TGTGCCTGGAGTGTACGGGGACTGCAGTTCTTC.